These 7 T cell receptor beta chains were sequenced from one sample in a study of long-term antiretroviral therapy in people with HIV. Sequencing relied on immunoSEQ assay v3.0, run at survey level. Clones were sequenced by immunoSEQ multiplex PCR, and TCRdb holds only the in-frame ones, with some missing. This table holds under 20,000 clones, roughly 80% found once. The source material was unsorted PBMCs, sampled 0.2 years after starting antiretroviral therapy. The receptors derive from a woman between 40 and 55 years old with HIV.

V and J are TRBV11-3 and TRBJ2-3; no definite D call. Germline lookup yields CDR1 SGHNT and CDR2 YENEEA. Trimming cost V 4 bases and J 5 bases, with 13 bases left between them. The CDR3 is made up of 14 amino acids. The CDR3 loop is CASSSRIKKDTQYF. The CDR3, as DNA: TGTGCCAGCAGCTCCCGAATAAAAAAAGATACGCAGTATTTT.

This sequence joins TRBV6-1 and TRBJ1-2; D may be TRBD1 (5 bases). Trimming shortened V by 5 bases and J by 4 bases, and 14 bases separated the two germline ends. CDR1 is MNHNS, CDR2 SASEGT, per germline. This CDR3 comprises 14 residues. The CDR3 spells CASSPTTASYGYTF. Here the CDR3 DNA reads TGTGCCAGCAGTCCAACGACAGCAAGCTATGGCTACACCTTC.

J is TRBJ2-1 and V is TRBV5-1; 9 bases match TRBD1. This CDR3 contains 15 residues. The germline V gene has CDR1 SGHRS and CDR2 YFSETQ. V lost 4 bases and J lost 6; bases outside the gene matches: 8. CDR3 nucleotide sequence: TGCGCCAGCAGCCTACTGGGACAGGGCTTCAATGAGCAGTTCTTC. Translating it yields CASSLLGQGFNEQFF.

This sequence joins TRBV5-4 and TRBJ2-2, with 10 bases that match TRBD2. V lost 1 base, J lost 1 base, and 4 bases stayed unmatched. Per the germline V gene, CDR1 is SGHNT and CDR2 is YYREEE (reference sequence). The CDR3 loop spans 17 amino acids. CDR3 residues: CASSLRRLAGNTGELFF. DNA of the CDR3: TGTGCCAGCAGCTTGCGGCGACTAGCGGGGAACACCGGGGAGCTGTTTTTT.

This sequence joins TRBV5-8 and TRBJ1-3; D might be TRBD1 (5 bases). Per germline, CDR1 SGHTS and CDR2 YDEGEE. The CDR3 sequence is 17 residues long. Trimming cost V 4 bases and J 3 bases, with 20 bases left between them. This CDR3 is CASSPLGVWGRGNTIYF. CDR3 nucleotide sequence: TGTGCCAGCAGCCCACTTGGGGTTTGGGGACGTGGAAACACCATATATTTT.

The gene calls are TRBV11-2 and TRBJ2-3; D might be TRBD1 (6 bases). Trimming pared 5 bases from V and 2 bases from J, leaving 11 bases between. This CDR3 is 14 amino acids long. Germline V gene sequence: CDR1 SGHAT, CDR2 FQNNGV. CDR3 residues: CASSLWGHTDTQYF. The CDR3 DNA reads TGTGCCAGCAGCCTCTGGGGACACACAGATACGCAGTATTTT.

The table lists this clone with a count of one. The CDR3 protein is CSGRNRAYNEQFF. The CDR3 region has the DNA TGCAGCGGACGAAACAGGGCCTACAATGAGCAGTTCTTC. The chain couples TRBV29-1 to TRBJ2-1; a weak D match, TRBD1 (6 bases). The length of the CDR3 is 13 residues. Germline CDR1 and CDR2: SQVTM and ANQGSEA. V shed 7 bases and J shed 2 bases, with 12 bases lying between them.